Below are 32 T cell receptor beta chains sequenced from a single sample in a study of monozygotic twins with inflammatory bowel disease. TCRdb reworked the 5' RACE reads into one entry per CDR3 protein, no DNA. The sample has under 350,000 distinct CDR3 sequences, and its top ten clones hold less than 6.5%. The specimen sequenced was blood. The receptors shown here come from a human donor with ulcerative colitis or Crohn's disease, or a healthy co-twin of an affected twin (not recorded which).

This chain connects TRBV14 to TRBJ2-5; the TCRdb D gene call, TRBD1, has no DNA to confirm it. The CDR3 runs 15 residues. Germline CDR1 SGHDN, CDR2 FVKESK. CDR3 sequence: CASSNFRVARETQYF.

V and J are TRBV7-7 and TRBJ2-2. Per the germline V gene, CDR1 is SSHAT and CDR2 is FNYEAQ (reference sequence). The CDR3 extends over 13 amino acids. This chain's CDR3 is CASSRTRTGELFF. Full variable domain (outside the CDR3, taken from reference TRBV7-7 and TRBJ2-2): GAGVSQSPRYKVTKRGQDVTLRCDPISSHATLYWYQQALGQGPEFLTYFNYEAQPDKSGLPSDRFSAERPEGSISTLTIQRTEQRDSAMYRCASSRTRTGELFFGEGSRLTVL.

J is TRBJ2-3 and V is TRBV30; the TCRdb D gene call, TRBD1, has no DNA to confirm it. This CDR3 is 15 amino acids long. Per the germline V gene, CDR1 is GTSNPN and CDR2 is SVGIG (reference sequence). This chain's CDR3 is CAWREFRGSIDTQYF.

This chain links TRBV7-9 with TRBJ1-1. This CDR3 has 13 amino acids. Germline CDR1 and CDR2: SEHNR and FQNEAQ (reference sequence). CDR3 region: CASSLRLNTEAFF.

The J gene is TRBJ2-3, the V gene TRBV7-2; the D gene TCRdb calls, TRBD1, cannot be checked with no DNA. The CDR3 is made up of 16 amino acids. CDR1 is SGHTA and CDR2 is FQGNSA in the germline V gene. CDR3 in amino acids: CASSLTTGAGSDTQYF.

V and J are TRBV6-1 and TRBJ2-7; TCRdb's assignment of TRBD2 cannot be checked, as there is no DNA. Germline loops: CDR1 MNHNS, CDR2 SASEGT. CDR3 size: 15 residues. The chain's CDR3 is CASRNSGASSYEQYF.

V and J are TRBV20-1 and TRBJ2-1; TCRdb's D call, TRBD2, is unchecked because there is no DNA. This CDR3 spans 13 amino acids. In germline, CDR1 is DFQATT, CDR2 SNEGSKA (reference sequence). CDR3 sequence: CSARTSGGYEQFF.

The chain couples TRBV19 to TRBJ2-2. The CDR3 consists of 14 residues. CDR1 and CDR2 from the germline V gene are LNHDA and SQIVND (reference sequence). CDR3 residues: CASSIARSTGELFF.

This chain links TRBV5-1 with TRBJ2-1; TCRdb calls TRBD2, which cannot be checked without DNA. CDR3 size: 19 residues. Germline assignment: CDR1 SGHRS and CDR2 YFSETQ. The CDR3 here is CASSLGSQRLAGVRGEQFF.

The CDR3 region is CASSLASTGSWFF. This rearrangement joins TRBV12-3 or TRBV12-4 to TRBJ2-1; TCRdb outputs TRBD1, but without DNA this stays unchecked. This CDR3 comprises 13 residues.

The V gene is TRBV30, the J gene TRBJ1-2; TCRdb's D call, TRBD1, is unchecked because there is no DNA. Germline V gene lookup returns CDR1 GTSNPN and CDR2 SVGIG (reference sequence). There are 12 residues in the CDR3. CDR3 loop: CAWNSGAMGYTF.

This rearrangement joins TRBV7-9 to TRBJ1-5; no DNA is available, so the TRBD1 call from TCRdb remains unchecked. Germline CDR1 is SEHNR and CDR2 is FQNEAQ (reference sequence). The CDR3 covers 14 residues. CDR3 sequence reads: CASSLTSGGQPQHF.

The chain uses TRBV23-1 and TRBJ1-5; TCRdb lists TRBD1, though no DNA is available to test this call. TRBV23-1 is an open reading frame whose function is uncertain. The CDR3 consists of 16 residues. The CDR3 is CASSQASGSGNQPQHF.

The CDR3 is CASSLTGTGTSGYTF. J is TRBJ1-2 and V is TRBV7-9; TCRdb designates TRBD1, a call that cannot be tested without DNA. This CDR3 comprises 15 residues. Looked up from germline, CDR1 is SEHNR and CDR2 is FQNEAQ (reference sequence).

The J gene is TRBJ2-4, the V gene TRBV30; TCRdb selects TRBD1, and the lack of DNA leaves this call unchecked. CDR1 GTSNPN and CDR2 SVGIG come from the germline V gene (reference sequence). This CDR3 is built from 15 residues. The CDR3 protein is CAWSVGQARWDIQYF.

This chain's CDR3 is CASSGRTGAGANVLTF. The rearrangement uses TRBV7-2 and TRBJ2-6; TCRdb's D gene call, TRBD1, goes unchecked for lack of DNA. This CDR3 region has 16 residues. Germline V CDR1 and CDR2: SGHTA, FQGNSA. The variable domain in full, completed from reference TRBV7-2 and TRBJ2-6, reads GAGVSQSPSNKVTEKGKDVELRCDPISGHTALYWYRQSLGQGLEFLIYFQGNSAPDKSGLPSDRFSAERTGGSVSTLTIQRTQQEDSAVYLCASSGRTGAGANVLTFGAGSRLTVL.

The chain combines TRBV6-5 with TRBJ2-7. The CDR3 extends over 16 amino acids. From germline, CDR1 is MNHEY and CDR2 SVGAGI. The CDR3 loop reads CASSYRKTRRSDEQYF.

The rearrangement joins TRBV7-2 to TRBJ2-3. Germline V gene lookup returns CDR1 SGHTA and CDR2 FQGNSA. This CDR3 spans 15 amino acids. The CDR3 reads CATTLQGKTTDTQYF.

The chain employs TRBV15 and TRBJ1-5; no DNA is available, so the TRBD1 call from TCRdb remains unchecked. Germline CDR1 is LNHNV and CDR2 is YYDKDF (reference sequence). This CDR3 is built from 15 residues. The chain's CDR3 is CATSGQGYSNQPQHF.

The rearrangement links TRBV20-1 to TRBJ2-2; the TRBD1 assignment by TCRdb is unverifiable without DNA. This CDR3 region has 15 residues. Germline loops: CDR1 DFQATT, CDR2 SNEGSKA (reference sequence). The CDR3 sequence: CSARDQRGHTGELFF.

The chain joins TRBV5-1 to TRBJ1-5; the D call from TCRdb, TRBD1, cannot be confirmed without DNA. The germline CDR1 and CDR2 sequences are SGHRS and YFSETQ. The CDR3 consists of 13 residues. The CDR3 reads CASSEDRGQPQHF.

The genes are TRBV11-1 and TRBJ2-7; absent DNA, TCRdb's TRBD1 call cannot be checked. The CDR3 extends over 18 amino acids. Germline CDR1 and CDR2: SGHAT and FQDESV (reference sequence). The CDR3 is CASRGDRPPRGPFYEQYF. Drawing the rest from reference TRBV11-1 and TRBJ2-7, the complete variable domain is EAEVAQSPRYKITEKSQAVAFWCDPISGHATLYWYRQILGQGPELLVQFQDESVVDDSQLPKDRFSAERLKGVDSTLKIQPAELGDSAMYLCASRGDRPPRGPFYEQYFGPGTRLTVT.

The CDR3 loop reads CASSLDSSWTQYF. This chain uses TRBV7-2 with TRBJ2-5; TCRdb calls TRBD2, which cannot be checked without DNA. Germline lookup yields CDR1 SGHTA and CDR2 FQGNSA. There are 13 residues in the CDR3.

J is TRBJ2-6 and V is TRBV7-2. From germline, CDR1 is SGHTA and CDR2 FQGNSA. The CDR3 runs 15 residues. CDR3 loop: CASSLARSGANVLTF.

The chain is built from TRBV6-2 or TRBV6-3 and TRBJ1-2; TCRdb selects TRBD1, and the lack of DNA leaves this call unchecked. Germline CDR1 and CDR2: MNHEY and SVGEGT. This CDR3 comprises 12 residues. The CDR3: CASSRDSYGYTF.

The chain combines TRBV18 with TRBJ1-1. There are 14 residues in the CDR3. Germline assignment: CDR1 KGHSH and CDR2 LQKENI. CDR3: CASSPLVGNTEAFF.

CDR3 loop: CASSFRDRGSEQYF. The J gene is TRBJ2-7, the V gene TRBV5-4; TCRdb's D gene call, TRBD1, goes unchecked for lack of DNA. The CDR3 runs to 14 residues. Germline assignment: CDR1 SGHNT and CDR2 YYREEE (reference sequence). The complete variable domain, with remaining parts taken from reference TRBV5-4 and TRBJ2-7, reads ETGVTQSPTHLIKTRGQQVTLRCSSQSGHNTVSWYQQALGQGPQFIFQYYREEENGRGNFPPRFSGLQFPNYSSELNVNALELDDSALYLCASSFRDRGSEQYFGPGTRLTVT.

The CDR3: CAISFPEGYEQYF. J is TRBJ2-7 and V is TRBV10-3; without DNA, the TCRdb call of TRBD1 cannot be checked. This CDR3 has 13 residues. In germline, CDR1 is ENHRY, CDR2 SYGVKD.

The rearrangement joins TRBV7-8 to TRBJ2-2. This CDR3 has 13 amino acids. Germline CDR1 SGHVS, CDR2 FQNEAQ. The CDR3 is CASSRVNTGELFF.

The chain employs TRBV7-2 and TRBJ1-5; the TCRdb call, TRBD1, lacks DNA for checking. The CDR3 totals 16 residues. The germline CDR1 and CDR2 sequences are SGHTA and FQGNSA. The CDR3 sequence: CASSLTLQGGNQPQHF.

This rearrangement joins TRBV20-1 to TRBJ2-7. The CDR3 contains 13 residues. Germline V gene lookup returns CDR1 DFQATT and CDR2 SNEGSKA (reference sequence). CDR3: CSASLGGTYEQYF.

J is TRBJ1-1 and V is TRBV7-2; TCRdb calls TRBD1, which cannot be checked without DNA. CDR3 length equals 16 residues. Germline V gene data show CDR1 as SGHTA and CDR2 as FQGNSA. CDR3 region: CASSYPVWVANTEAFF.